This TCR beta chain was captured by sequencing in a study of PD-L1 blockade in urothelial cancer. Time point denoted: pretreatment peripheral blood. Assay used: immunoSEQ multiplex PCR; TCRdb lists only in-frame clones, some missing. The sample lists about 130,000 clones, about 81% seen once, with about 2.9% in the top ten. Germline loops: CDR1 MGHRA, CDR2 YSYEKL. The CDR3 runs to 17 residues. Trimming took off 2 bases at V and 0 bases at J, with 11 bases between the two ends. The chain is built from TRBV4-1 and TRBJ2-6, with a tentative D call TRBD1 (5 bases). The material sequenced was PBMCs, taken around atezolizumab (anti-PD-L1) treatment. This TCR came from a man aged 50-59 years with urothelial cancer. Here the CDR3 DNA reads TGCGCCAGCAGCCAATCGGTCGGACACTCTGGGGCCAACGTCCTGACTTTC. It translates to CASSQSVGHSGANVLTF.